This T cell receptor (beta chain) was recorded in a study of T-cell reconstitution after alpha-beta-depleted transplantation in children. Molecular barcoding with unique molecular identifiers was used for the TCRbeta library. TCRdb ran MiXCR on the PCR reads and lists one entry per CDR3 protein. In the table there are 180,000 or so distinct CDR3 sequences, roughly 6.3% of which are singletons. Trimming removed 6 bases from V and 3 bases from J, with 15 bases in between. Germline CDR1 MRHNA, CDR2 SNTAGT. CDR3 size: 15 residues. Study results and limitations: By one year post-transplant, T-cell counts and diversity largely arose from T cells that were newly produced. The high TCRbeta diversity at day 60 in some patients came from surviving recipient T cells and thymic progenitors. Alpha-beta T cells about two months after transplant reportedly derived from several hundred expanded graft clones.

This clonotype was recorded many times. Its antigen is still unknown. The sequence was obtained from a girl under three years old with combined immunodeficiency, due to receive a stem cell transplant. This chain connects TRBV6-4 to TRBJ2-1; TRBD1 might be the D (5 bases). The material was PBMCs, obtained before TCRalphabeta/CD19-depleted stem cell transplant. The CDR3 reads CASRARARDYNEQFF. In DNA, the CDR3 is TGTGCCAGCAGAGCCCGGGCCAGGGACTACAATGAGCAGTTCTTC.